The 17 T cell receptor beta chains below all came from one sample that was sequenced in a study of beta chain features in type 1 diabetes (dated by TCRdb to 2016 to 2019). Antigen specificity for these receptors is unknown. The library was obtained by the immunoSEQ multiplex PCR assay. All of the isolated RNA was reverse transcribed with the High Capacity cDNA Reverse Transcription Kit, so expressed TCRB transcripts were sequenced. TCRdb retrieved this table from immuneACCESS and kept in-frame rearrangements only. Not all clones are present; in checked studies, unresolved V genes account for under half, and no reason is known for the remainder. The sample includes about 230,000 clones, with about a sixth observed a single time. The ten largest clones take up more than 0.075% of the sample. Study-level results and caveats: In all four CD4+ subsets, TCRB CDR3 length was moderately but significantly shorter in type 1 diabetes patients.

Material for sequencing was naive CD4+ T cells from blood. The cell subset or site label, read with the paper, signifies: true naive CD4+ T cells. Receptors originate from a man younger than 45 with type 1 diabetes.

The chain recombines TRBV7-2 with TRBJ1-2; D is undetermined. CDR3 size: 12 residues. The V end was cut by 4 bases, the J end by 8 bases, with 11 bases between. Germline V gives CDR1 SGHTA, CDR2 FQGNSA. The CDR3 coding sequence is TGTGCCAGCAGCTATCGCGGGAAGGGCTACACCTTC. It encodes CASSYRGKGYTF. The full variable domain, with the rest looked up from reference TRBV7-2 and TRBJ1-2, is GAGVSQSPSNKVTEKGKDVELRCDPISGHTALYWYRQSLGQGLEFLIYFQGNSAPDKSGLPSDRFSAERTGGSVSTLTIQRTQQEDSAVYLCASSYRGKGYTFGSGTRLTVV.

This clone occurred a few times. This chain joins TRBV6-1 and TRBJ2-1; TRBD2 aligns across 12 bases. The CDR3 contains 15 residues. CDR1 MNHNS and CDR2 SASEGT come from the germline V gene. With 3 bases clipped from V and 3 bases from J, the junction kept 0 bases outside the gene matches. The CDR3 region has the DNA TGTGCCAGCAGTGAGACTAGCGGGGGCTACAATGAGCAGTTCTTC. Its translation is CASSETSGGYNEQFF.

A few counts support this clone. V gene TRBV29-1 combines with J gene TRBJ2-7; weak D call: TRBD2 (6 bases). Trimming stripped 7 bases from V and 4 bases from J, with 14 bases between. Germline CDR1 SQVTM, CDR2 ANQGSEA. The CDR3 runs to 12 residues. CDR3 nucleotide sequence: TGCAGCGCTAGGAGGGCCTTATACGAGCAGTACTTC. Protein product: CSARRALYEQYF.

This clone was seen only once. V is TRBV5-4 and J is TRBJ2-7, with D perhaps matching TRBD2 (5 bases). V was cut by 0 bases and J by 4 bases, with 17 bases left in between. From germline, CDR1 is SGHNT and CDR2 YYREEE (reference sequence). This CDR3 has 16 amino acids. The CDR3 here is CASSLAGGNFPYEQYF. The DNA of the CDR3 is TGTGCCAGCAGCTTGGCCGGAGGAAACTTTCCTTACGAGCAGTACTTC. Complete variable domain (other parts from reference TRBV5-4 and TRBJ2-7): ETGVTQSPTHLIKTRGQQVTLRCSSQSGHNTVSWYQQALGQGPQFIFQYYREEENGRGNFPPRFSGLQFPNYSSELNVNALELDDSALYLCASSLAGGNFPYEQYFGPGTRLTVT.

This clone was counted once. The rearrangement uses TRBV9 and TRBJ2-5; 7 nucleotides match TRBD1. This CDR3 comprises 15 residues. V was pared by 4 bases and J by 6 bases, with 12 bases of the junction left unmatched. Looked up from germline, CDR1 is SGDLS and CDR2 is YYNGEE. CDR3: CASSQAGTVVQTQYF. The CDR3 coding sequence is TGTGCCAGCAGCCAAGCTGGGACAGTAGTGCAGACCCAGTACTTC.

This clone was observed a handful of times. Different DNA sequences within this sample yield the same CDR3. The V call is TRBV18, the J call TRBJ2-5; D is ambiguous. CDR3 length equals 11 residues. V lost 3 bases, J lost 5 bases, and 4 bases lay in between. Germline values: CDR1 KGHSH, CDR2 LQKENI. DNA of the CDR3: TGTGCCAGCTCACCCCGTGAGACCCAGTACTTC. Its protein product is CASSPRETQYF.

V gene TRBV29-1 combines with J gene TRBJ2-6; TRBD1 agrees at 11 bases. V gave up 2 bases and J gave up 1 base; unmatched junction bases: 10. Germline V gene data show CDR1 as SQVTM and CDR2 as ANQGSEA. This CDR3 has 19 residues. The chain's CDR3 is CSVEFLLDRGHSGANVLTF. The CDR3 bases are TGCAGCGTTGAATTCCTCCTGGACAGGGGGCATTCTGGGGCCAACGTCCTGACTTTC.

This clone was found a few times. The chain is built from TRBV7-8 and TRBJ2-7; the D gene is possibly TRBD2 (5 bases). Germline CDR1 reads SGHVS; CDR2 reads FQNEAQ. The CDR3 is 13 amino acids. V shed 2 bases and J shed 4 bases, with 9 bases lying between them. CDR3 sequence (DNA): TGTGCCAGCAGCTTAAGCGGAACATACGAGCAGTACTTC. Amino acid sequence: CASSLSGTYEQYF.

This clone was detected only a few times. The V gene is TRBV7-9, the J gene TRBJ2-3, with D possibly matching TRBD2 (6 bases). Between the trimmed V and J ends, which lost 3 bases and 2 bases, there was a span of 12 bases. The CDR3 sequence is 15 residues long. From germline, CDR1 is SEHNR and CDR2 FQNEAQ (reference sequence). CDR3 in DNA: TGTGCCAGCAGCTTTACGGGACTTTACACAGATACGCAGTATTTT. It yields the protein CASSFTGLYTDTQYF.

This clone turned up a few times. The chain couples TRBV7-9 to TRBJ2-3, with a possible D match to TRBD2 (6 bases). CDR3 length: 14 residues. Germline assignment: CDR1 SEHNR and CDR2 FQNEAQ (reference sequence). V was cut by 1 base and J by 2 bases, with 7 bases left in between. The CDR3 DNA follows: TGTGCCAGCAGCTTAGTAGCGGTCACAGATACGCAGTATTTT. Its protein product is CASSLVAVTDTQYF.

Here the CDR3 DNA reads TGTGCCAGCAGTGATGTGGCGCCTAACTATGGCTACACCTTC. Translation gives CASSDVAPNYGYTF. J is TRBJ1-2 and V is TRBV2; D unclear. CDR1 and CDR2 from the germline V gene are SNHLY and FYNNEI. V was trimmed by 3 bases and J by 0 bases, leaving 8 bases between them. The CDR3 is made up of 14 amino acids.

This clone came up a few times. The chain's CDR3 is CAWGYGYTF. DNA of the CDR3: TGTGCCTGGGGATATGGCTACACCTTC. The chain is built from TRBV30 and TRBJ1-2; no reliable D call. The CDR3 covers 9 residues. The V end was cut by 5 bases, the J end by 5 bases, with 3 bases between. Germline loops: CDR1 GTSNPN, CDR2 SVGIG (reference sequence).

This CDR3 reads CATEGAGFYEQYF. The DNA for the CDR3 is TGTGCCACCGAGGGAGCGGGTTTTTACGAGCAGTACTTC. The chain combines TRBV25-1 with TRBJ2-7, with D possibly matching TRBD2 (6 bases). The length of the CDR3 is 13 residues. Looked up from germline, CDR1 is MGHDK and CDR2 is SYGVNS. The germline V and J ends were trimmed by 10 bases and 4 bases, with 17 bases remaining between them.

The sample holds a few counts of this clone. V and J are TRBV4-1 and TRBJ2-5; a possible D gene is TRBD1 (6 bases). CDR3 length: 16 amino acids. The germline V gene encodes CDR1 MGHRA and CDR2 YSYEKL. Trimming pared 4 bases from V and 2 bases from J, leaving 17 bases between. CDR3 loop: CASSPSQGFIQETQYF. The CDR3 DNA reads as TGCGCCAGCAGCCCCTCACAGGGATTTATTCAAGAGACCCAGTACTTC.

This clone was seen a handful of times. The chain uses TRBV10-3 and TRBJ2-1; 13 positions agree with TRBD2. Germline trimming cut 7 bases from V and 11 bases from J; bases unmatched to any gene: 5. CDR3 length: 13 residues. The germline V gene encodes CDR1 ENHRY and CDR2 SYGVKD. CDR3 region: CAITAGLAGKQFF. CDR3 coding DNA: TGTGCCATCACCGCGGGACTAGCGGGAAAGCAGTTCTTC.

The CDR3 here is CATSRDRTGMDKNIQYF. The CDR3 nucleotides are TGTGCCACCAGCAGAGATCGGACAGGGATGGACAAAAACATTCAGTACTTC. This chain uses TRBV15 with TRBJ2-4; 8 bases fit TRBD1. Trimming cost V 0 bases and J 3 bases; bases outside gene matches: 7. CDR1 is LNHNV, CDR2 YYDKDF, per germline (reference sequence). This CDR3 comprises 17 residues.

This clone has only a few counts. Other DNA sequences in this sample translate to the same CDR3. This chain links TRBV29-1 with TRBJ2-1; possible D gene TRBD2, 5 bases. V was trimmed by 4 bases and J by 6 bases, leaving 13 bases between them. Looked up from germline, CDR1 is SQVTM and CDR2 is ANQGSEA. The CDR3 is 13 amino acids. The CDR3 DNA follows: TGCAGCGTTGGTCGACTACGGGGCAATGAGCAGTTCTTC. The encoded protein is CSVGRLRGNEQFF.